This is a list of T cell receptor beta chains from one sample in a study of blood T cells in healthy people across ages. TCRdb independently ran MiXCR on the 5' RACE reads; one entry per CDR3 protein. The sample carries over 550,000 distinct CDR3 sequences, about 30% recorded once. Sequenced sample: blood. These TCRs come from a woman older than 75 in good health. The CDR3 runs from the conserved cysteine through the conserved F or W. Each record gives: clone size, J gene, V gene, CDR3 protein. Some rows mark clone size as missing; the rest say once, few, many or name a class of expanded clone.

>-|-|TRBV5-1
CASSLGTGKLSYNEQYF
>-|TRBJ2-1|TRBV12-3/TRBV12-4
CASDSGQSSYNEQFF
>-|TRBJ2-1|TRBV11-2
CASSSRTGGFYNEQFF
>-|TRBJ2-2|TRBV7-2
CASSLYRGNTGELFF
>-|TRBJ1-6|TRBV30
CAWSYRDSPLHF
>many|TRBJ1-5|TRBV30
CAWEPGGANNQPQHF
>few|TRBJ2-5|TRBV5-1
CASSLALPGNEQYF
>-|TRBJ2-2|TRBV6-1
CASSRGTTNTGELFF
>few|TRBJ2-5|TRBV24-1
CATSKIGDNEQYF
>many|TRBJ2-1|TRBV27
CASSPQRGVRGQGNEQFF
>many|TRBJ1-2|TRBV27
CASSLSRQGRMYGYTF
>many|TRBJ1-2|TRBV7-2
CASSLALGGAVNYGYTF
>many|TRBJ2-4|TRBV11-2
CASSWLGGSEADIQYF
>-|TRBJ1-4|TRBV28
CASSLRGRDNEKLFF
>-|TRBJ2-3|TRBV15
CATSGWTGADTQYF
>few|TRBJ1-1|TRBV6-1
CASSATETNTEAFF